This T cell receptor beta chain was recovered during a study of blood T cell repertoires in COVID-19. Whole-study context: Both acute and convalescent COVID-19 samples were obtained from the United States, Italy and Spain. T cells, B-cell-depleted T cells, or PBMCs provided the cDNA or gDNA that served as material.

Only one count was recorded for this clone. In the authors' workflow: The assay estimated nucleated cells by amplifying reference gene primers. Measured with immunoSEQ multiplex PCR; TCRdb has only the in-frame clones, and not every one. Clonal size and the V and J genes are those of that table, whereas D and trimming came from the DNA. The sample contains under 150,000 clones, 75% to 90% of which appear only once. CDR3 size: 16 residues. Germline CDR1 is MDHEN and CDR2 is SYDVKM. V lost 5 bases to trimming and J lost 0 bases; unmatched junction nucleotides: 8. V and J are TRBV28 and TRBJ2-7; TRBD1 agrees at 9 bases. This TCR came from a man over 45 in a cohort exposed to, infected with or recovered from COVID-19 (not recorded which). The sequencing input was PBMCs or T cells enriched from blood (not recorded which). The DNA for the CDR3 is TGTGCCAGCAGTGACAAACCGGGACAGGGCTCCTACGAGCAGTACTTC. As protein: CASSDKPGQGSYEQYF. Full variable domain (missing parts from reference TRBV28 and TRBJ2-7): DVKVTQSSRYLVKRTGEKVFLECVQDMDHENMFWYRQDPGLGLRLIYFSYDVKMKEKGDIPEGYSVSREKKERFSLILESASTNQTSMYLCASSDKPGQGSYEQYFGPGTRLTVT.